This section outlines one T cell receptor beta chain sequence together with its context. Antigen unknown. The data derive from a study of T cells in Graves' hyperthyroidism and ophthalmopathy. General study findings and limits: Ophthalmopathy was told apart from stable hyperthyroidism by a 13 V-J model.

TCR beta CDR3 regions were amplified from RNA. First-round RT-PCR targeting the TCR CDR3 was performed with the HTBI primer set. In TCRdb, the multiplex PCR reads were re-called with MiXCR into one record per CDR3 protein. The table records about 250,000 distinct CDR3 sequences, about 15% of them present only once. This sequence was found in a woman aged 45-60 years with Graves' hyperthyroidism that later progressed to Graves' ophthalmopathy. The sequenced material came from blood.

The CDR3 coding sequence is TGTGCCAGCAGCTCAGGCAGCGACAATGAGCAGTTCTTC. It specifies CASSSGSDNEQFF. The chain employs TRBV5-6 and TRBJ2-1; no reliable D call. CDR1 and CDR2 (germline): SGHDT, YYEEEE. The CDR3 is 13 residues long. Deletions cut 3 bases from V and 5 bases from J, with 9 bases between.